This T cell receptor (beta chain) was sequenced during a study of response to subunit inactivated influenza vaccine. The study's findings and limits: With each seasonal influenza vaccination, the authors suggested, few new T cells are recruited.

The CDR3 has 13 residues. Germline V gene lookup returns CDR1 SGHRS and CDR2 YFSETQ. Trimming cost V 3 bases and J 2 bases; bases outside gene matches: 2. About this clonotype itself: The antigen remains unidentified. This may be a read error: a much more frequent sequence differs by one nucleotide.

TCRdb ran MiXCR on the RT-PCR reads and lists one entry per CDR3 protein. This sample yields fewer than 250,000 distinct CDR3 sequences, of which under 15% are seen a single time; about a quarter belongs to the top ten. The sequencing here drew on CD8+ T cells sorted from PBMCs, taken roughly 5 days after vaccination. V and J are TRBV5-1 and TRBJ2-7, with 7 bases aligning to TRBD1. The receptor was derived from a man aged 45-65 years who received an inactivated influenza vaccine. The CDR3 is CASSSGQTYEQYF. The DNA of the CDR3 is TGCGCCAGCAGCTCGGGACAGACCTACGAGCAGTACTTC.